Listed below are T cell receptor beta chains from one sample, sequenced in a study of Siglec-9 on CD8 T cells in melanoma. TCRdb's table, derived via immunoSEQ multiplex PCR, lists solely in-frame clones and lacks some. There are 25,000 to 30,000 clones in the sample; 75% to 85% occur only once, and approximately 6% lies in the top ten. Sample: Siglec-9- CD8+ T cells sorted from blood. These receptor sequences come from a human donor in good health. Both conserved end residues are part of each CDR3. The order of the fields is J gene, D gene, V gene, CDR3 protein, CDR3 DNA. The D gene is left open where the match is weak.

J gene: TRBJ1-3; D gene: TRBD1; V gene: TRBV2; CDR3 protein: CASIIQGSSGNTIYF; CDR3 DNA: TGTGCCAGCATTATACAGGGGAGCTCCGGAAACACCATATATTTT
J gene: TRBJ2-7; D gene: TRBD1; V gene: TRBV11-2; CDR3 protein: CASSWGQNYEQYF; CDR3 DNA: TGTGCCAGCAGCTGGGGACAGAATTACGAGCAGTACTTC
J gene: TRBJ2-1; D gene: -; V gene: TRBV5-1; CDR3 protein: CASSEGLLSSYNEQFF; CDR3 DNA: TGCGCCAGCAGCGAGGGACTCCTAAGCTCCTACAATGAGCAGTTCTTC
J gene: TRBJ2-1; D gene: -; V gene: TRBV7-9; CDR3 protein: CASSLRDGPYNEQFF; CDR3 DNA: TGTGCCAGCAGCTTAAGGGATGGGCCCTACAATGAGCAGTTCTTC
J gene: TRBJ1-3; D gene: -; V gene: TRBV19; CDR3 protein: CASGAGNTIYF; CDR3 DNA: TGTGCCAGTGGTGCTGGAAACACCATATATTTT
J gene: TRBJ1-1; D gene: -; V gene: TRBV7-8; CDR3 protein: CASSPRDVNEAFF; CDR3 DNA: TGTGCCAGCAGCCCACGGGACGTCAATGAAGCTTTCTTT
J gene: TRBJ1-2; D gene: -; V gene: TRBV29-1; CDR3 protein: CSVEDLPLVYGYTF; CDR3 DNA: TGCAGCGTTGAAGATCTCCCCCTTGTCTATGGCTACACCTTC
J gene: TRBJ2-3; D gene: TRBD1; V gene: TRBV5-6; CDR3 protein: CASSGGQGSDTQYF; CDR3 DNA: TGTGCCAGCAGCGGAGGACAGGGTTCAGATACGCAGTATTTT
J gene: TRBJ1-5; D gene: -; V gene: TRBV27; CDR3 protein: CASSLYWGSNQPQHF; CDR3 DNA: TGTGCCAGCAGTTTGTACTGGGGTAGCAATCAGCCCCAGCATTTT
J gene: TRBJ2-5; D gene: TRBD1; V gene: TRBV11-2; CDR3 protein: CASSSQGQAQRETQYF; CDR3 DNA: TGTGCCAGCAGCTCCCAAGGACAGGCCCAAAGGGAGACCCAGTACTTC
J gene: TRBJ1-3; D gene: -; V gene: TRBV2; CDR3 protein: CASTQGALQFNTIYF; CDR3 DNA: TGTGCCAGCACCCAAGGAGCTCTCCAATTCAACACCATATATTTT